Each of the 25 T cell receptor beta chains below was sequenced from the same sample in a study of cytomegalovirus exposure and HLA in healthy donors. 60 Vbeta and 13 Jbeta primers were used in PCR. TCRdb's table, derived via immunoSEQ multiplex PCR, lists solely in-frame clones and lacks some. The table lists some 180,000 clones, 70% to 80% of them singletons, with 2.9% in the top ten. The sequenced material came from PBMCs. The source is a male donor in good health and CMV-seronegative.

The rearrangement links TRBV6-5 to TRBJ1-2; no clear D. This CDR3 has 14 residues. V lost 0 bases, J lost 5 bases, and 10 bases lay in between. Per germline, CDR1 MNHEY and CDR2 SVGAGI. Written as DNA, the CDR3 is TGTGCCAGCAGTTACTCCCGGGTTTCGTATGGCTACACCTTC. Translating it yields CASSYSRVSYGYTF.

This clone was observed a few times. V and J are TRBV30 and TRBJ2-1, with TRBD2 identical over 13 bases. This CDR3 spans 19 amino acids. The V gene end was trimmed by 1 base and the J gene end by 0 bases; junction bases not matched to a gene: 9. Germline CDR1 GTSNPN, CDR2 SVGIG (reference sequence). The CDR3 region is CAWSGGLAGAPSSYNEQFF. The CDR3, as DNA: TGTGCCTGGAGTGGTGGACTAGCGGGGGCTCCCAGCTCCTACAATGAGCAGTTCTTC. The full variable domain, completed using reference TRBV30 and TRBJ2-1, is SQTIHQWPATLVQPVGSPLSLECTVEGTSNPNLYWYRQAAGRGLQLLFYSVGIGQISSEVPQNLSASRPQDRQFILSSKKLLLSDSGFYLCAWSGGLAGAPSSYNEQFFGPGTRLTVL.

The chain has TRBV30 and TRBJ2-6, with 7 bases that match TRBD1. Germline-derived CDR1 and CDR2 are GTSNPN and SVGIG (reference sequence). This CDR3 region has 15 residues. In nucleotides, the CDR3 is TGTGCTCGGGACAGCCTCTCGGAGGGGGCCAACGTCCTGACTTTC. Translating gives CARDSLSEGANVLTF. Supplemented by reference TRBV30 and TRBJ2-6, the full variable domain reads SQTIHQWPATLVQPVGSPLSLECTVEGTSNPNLYWYRQAAGRGLQLLFYSVGIGQISSEVPQNLSASRPQDRQFILSSKKLLLSDSGFYLCARDSLSEGANVLTFGAGSRLTVL.

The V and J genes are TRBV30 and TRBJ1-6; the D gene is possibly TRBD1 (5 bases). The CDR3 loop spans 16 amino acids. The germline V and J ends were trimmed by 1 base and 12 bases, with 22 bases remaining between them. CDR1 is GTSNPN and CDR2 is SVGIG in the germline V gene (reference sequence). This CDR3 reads CAWSEGVGVYKGPLHF. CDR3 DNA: TGTGCCTGGAGTGAAGGGGTGGGCGTTTATAAGGGACCCCTCCACTTT. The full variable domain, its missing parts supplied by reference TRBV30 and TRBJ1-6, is SQTIHQWPATLVQPVGSPLSLECTVEGTSNPNLYWYRQAAGRGLQLLFYSVGIGQISSEVPQNLSASRPQDRQFILSSKKLLLSDSGFYLCAWSEGVGVYKGPLHFGNGTRLTVT.

The CDR3 loop reads CASTAGQTGNTIYF. The CDR3 DNA sequence: TGTGCCAGCACCGCGGGACAGACTGGAAACACCATATATTTT. The V and J genes are TRBV28 and TRBJ1-3; 7 bases map to TRBD1. CDR1 and CDR2 from the germline V gene are MDHEN and SYDVKM. V lost 7 bases to trimming and J lost 2 bases; unmatched junction nucleotides: 5. CDR3 length: 14 amino acids.

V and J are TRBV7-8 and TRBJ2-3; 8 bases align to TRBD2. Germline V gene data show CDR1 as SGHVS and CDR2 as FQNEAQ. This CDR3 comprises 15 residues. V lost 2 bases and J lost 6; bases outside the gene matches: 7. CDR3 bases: TGTGCCAGCAGCTTAAGCGGGGGCCAGGGGGATACGCAGTATTTT. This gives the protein CASSLSGGQGDTQYF.

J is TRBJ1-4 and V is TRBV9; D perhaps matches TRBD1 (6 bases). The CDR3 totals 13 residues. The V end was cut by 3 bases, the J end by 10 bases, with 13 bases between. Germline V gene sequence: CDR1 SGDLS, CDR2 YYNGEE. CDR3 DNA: TGTGCCAGCAGCGGCCAAGGGGGAGTAAAACTGTTTTTT. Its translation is CASSGQGGVKLFF.

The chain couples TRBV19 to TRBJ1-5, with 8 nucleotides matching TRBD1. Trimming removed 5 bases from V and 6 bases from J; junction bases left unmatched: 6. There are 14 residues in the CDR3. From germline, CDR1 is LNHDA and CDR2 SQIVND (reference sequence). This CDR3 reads CASSSQGAGQPQHF. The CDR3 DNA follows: TGTGCCAGTAGTTCCCAGGGGGCCGGTCAGCCCCAGCATTTT.

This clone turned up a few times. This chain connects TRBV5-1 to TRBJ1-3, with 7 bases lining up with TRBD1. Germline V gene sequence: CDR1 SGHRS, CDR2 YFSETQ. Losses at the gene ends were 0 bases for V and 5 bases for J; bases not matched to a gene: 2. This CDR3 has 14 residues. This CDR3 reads CASSLEGQRNTIYF. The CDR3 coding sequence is TGCGCCAGCAGCTTGGAGGGACAGAGAAACACCATATATTTT.

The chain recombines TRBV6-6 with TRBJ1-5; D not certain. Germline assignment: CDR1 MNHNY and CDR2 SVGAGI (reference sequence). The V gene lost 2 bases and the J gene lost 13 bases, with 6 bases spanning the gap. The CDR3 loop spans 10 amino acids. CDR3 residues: CASSYPRQHF. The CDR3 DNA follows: TGTGCCAGCAGTTACCCCAGACAGCATTTT.

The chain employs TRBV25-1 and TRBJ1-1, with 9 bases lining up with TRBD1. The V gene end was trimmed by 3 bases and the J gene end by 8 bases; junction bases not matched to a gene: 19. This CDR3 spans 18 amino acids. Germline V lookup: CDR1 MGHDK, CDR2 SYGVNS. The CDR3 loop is CASSESSGGTGYSGEAFF. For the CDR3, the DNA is TGTGCCAGCAGTGAGTCGTCTGGGGGGACAGGGTATTCAGGGGAAGCTTTCTTT.

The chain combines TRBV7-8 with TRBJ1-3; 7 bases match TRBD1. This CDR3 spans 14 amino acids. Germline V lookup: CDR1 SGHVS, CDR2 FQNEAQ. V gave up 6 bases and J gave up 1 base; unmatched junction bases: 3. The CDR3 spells CASRRQGSGNTIYF. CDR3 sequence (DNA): TGTGCCAGCAGACGACAGGGATCTGGAAACACCATATATTTT.

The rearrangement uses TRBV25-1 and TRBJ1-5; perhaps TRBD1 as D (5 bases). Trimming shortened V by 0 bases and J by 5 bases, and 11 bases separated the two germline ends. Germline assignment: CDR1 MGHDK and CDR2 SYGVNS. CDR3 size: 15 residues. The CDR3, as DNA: TGTGCCAGCAGTGAATATGGGGCGGCAGATCAGCCCCAGCATTTT. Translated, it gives CASSEYGAADQPQHF.

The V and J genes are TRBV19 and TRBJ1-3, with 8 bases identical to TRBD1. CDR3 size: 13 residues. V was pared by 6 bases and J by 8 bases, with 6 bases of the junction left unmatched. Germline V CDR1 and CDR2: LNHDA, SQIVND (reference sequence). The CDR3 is CASSGQGADTIYF. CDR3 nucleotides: TGTGCCAGTAGCGGACAGGGCGCGGACACCATATATTTT.

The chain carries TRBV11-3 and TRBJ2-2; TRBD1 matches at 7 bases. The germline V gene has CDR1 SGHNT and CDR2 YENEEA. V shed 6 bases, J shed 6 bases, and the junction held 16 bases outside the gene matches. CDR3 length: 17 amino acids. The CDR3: CASSFHRRGYWAGELFF. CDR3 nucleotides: TGTGCCAGCAGTTTCCATCGCAGGGGGTATTGGGCCGGGGAGCTGTTTTTT.

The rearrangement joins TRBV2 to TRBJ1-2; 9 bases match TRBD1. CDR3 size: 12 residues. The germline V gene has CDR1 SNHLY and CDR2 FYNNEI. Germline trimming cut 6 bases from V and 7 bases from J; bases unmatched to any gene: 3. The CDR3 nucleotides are TGTGCCAGCAGAAGGACAGGGGTTGGCTACACCTTC. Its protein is CASRRTGVGYTF.

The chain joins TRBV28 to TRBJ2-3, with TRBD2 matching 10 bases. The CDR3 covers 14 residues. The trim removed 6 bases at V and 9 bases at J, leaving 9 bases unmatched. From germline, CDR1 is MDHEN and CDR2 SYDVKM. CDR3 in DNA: TGTGCCAGCAGGGGACTAGCGCAGCTTGAGACGCAGTATTTT. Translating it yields CASRGLAQLETQYF.

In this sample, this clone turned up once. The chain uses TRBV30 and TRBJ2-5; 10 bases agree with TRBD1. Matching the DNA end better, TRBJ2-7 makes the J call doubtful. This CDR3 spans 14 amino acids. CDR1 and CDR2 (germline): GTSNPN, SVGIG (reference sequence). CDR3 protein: CAWTPGQGSYEQYF. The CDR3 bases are TGTGCCTGGACCCCGGGACAGGGGTCCTACGAGCAGTACTTC.

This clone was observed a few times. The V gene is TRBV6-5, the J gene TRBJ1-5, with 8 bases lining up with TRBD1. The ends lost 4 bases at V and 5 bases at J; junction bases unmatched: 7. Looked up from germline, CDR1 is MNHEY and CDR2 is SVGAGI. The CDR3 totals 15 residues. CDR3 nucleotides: TGTGCCAGCAGTTCCCCGGGACAGGCGGATCAGCCCCAGCATTTT. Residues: CASSSPGQADQPQHF.

The CDR3 DNA reads TGCGCCAGCAGCGGGGGACAGGGGAATGAAAAACTGTTTTTT. Translating it yields CASSGGQGNEKLFF. V is TRBV5-1 and J is TRBJ1-4, with TRBD1 matching 10 bases. V was pared by 4 bases and J by 5 bases, with 2 bases of the junction left unmatched. CDR3 length: 14 residues. Germline V gene lookup returns CDR1 SGHRS and CDR2 YFSETQ.

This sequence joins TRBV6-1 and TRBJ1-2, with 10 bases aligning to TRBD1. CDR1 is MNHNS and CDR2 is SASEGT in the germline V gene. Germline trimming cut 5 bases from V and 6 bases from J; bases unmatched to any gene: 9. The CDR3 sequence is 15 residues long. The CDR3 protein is CASSKRDRGIDGYTF. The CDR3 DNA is TGTGCCAGCAGTAAAAGGGACAGGGGAATTGATGGCTACACCTTC.

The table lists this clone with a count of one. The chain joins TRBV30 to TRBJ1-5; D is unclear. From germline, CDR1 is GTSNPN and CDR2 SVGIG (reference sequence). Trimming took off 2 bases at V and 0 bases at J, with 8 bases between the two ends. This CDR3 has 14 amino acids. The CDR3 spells CAWSIGSSNQPQHF. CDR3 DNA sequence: TGTGCCTGGAGTATAGGGAGTAGCAATCAGCCCCAGCATTTT.

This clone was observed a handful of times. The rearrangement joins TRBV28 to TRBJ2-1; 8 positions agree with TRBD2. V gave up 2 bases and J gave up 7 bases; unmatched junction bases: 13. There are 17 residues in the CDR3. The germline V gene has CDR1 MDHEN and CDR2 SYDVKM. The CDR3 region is CASSLMGASGSENEQFF. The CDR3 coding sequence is TGTGCCAGCAGTTTAATGGGCGCGAGCGGGAGTGAGAATGAGCAGTTCTTC.

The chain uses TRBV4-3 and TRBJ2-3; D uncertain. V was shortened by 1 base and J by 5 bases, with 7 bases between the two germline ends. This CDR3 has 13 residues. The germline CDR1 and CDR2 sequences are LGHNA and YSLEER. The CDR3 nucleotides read TGCGCCAGCAGCCAAGGGAGACTAGATACGCAGTATTTT. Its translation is CASSQGRLDTQYF.

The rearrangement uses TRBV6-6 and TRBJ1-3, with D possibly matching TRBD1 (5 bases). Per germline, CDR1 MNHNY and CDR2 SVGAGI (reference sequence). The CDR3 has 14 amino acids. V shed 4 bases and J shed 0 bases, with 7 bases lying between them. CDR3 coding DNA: TGTGCCAGCAGTTGGGGGGACTCTGGAAACACCATATATTTT. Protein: CASSWGDSGNTIYF.